Here is one T cell receptor (beta chain) with its context. This sample was included in a study of blood T cell repertoires in COVID-19. About the study: T cells, B-cell-depleted T cells, or PBMCs provided the cDNA or gDNA that served as material.

Participants, 18 to 89 years old, spanned 25 or so US areas. Clinical history reported by participants formed the basis on which cohorts were assigned. Resolution of symptoms, clearance, or two negative PCRs was present in recovered Cohort 3 donors. The protocol was immunoSEQ multiplex PCR, while the TCRdb copy is restricted to in-frame clones and leaves out a portion. The sample holds approximately 230,000 clones; around 90% are singletons and the top ten take approximately 1.9%. Input material: PBMCs or T cells enriched from blood (not recorded which). This sequence was found in a woman aged 18-29 years who had recovered from COVID-19.

This CDR3 reads CASSLGSGRGYTF. CDR3 nucleotides: TGTGCCAGCAGCTTAGGCAGCGGTCGAGGCTACACCTTC. V usage is TRBV11-3 and J usage is TRBJ1-2, with unresolved D. This CDR3 comprises 13 residues. V lost 1 base and J 8 bases, leaving 11 bases between the germline ends. The germline V gene encodes CDR1 SGHNT and CDR2 YENEEA. The full variable domain, in which reference TRBV11-3 and TRBJ1-2 provide the parts outside the CDR3, is EAGVVQSPRYKIIEKKQPVAFWCNPISGHNTLYWYLQNLGQGPELLIRYENEEAVDDSQLPKDRFSAERLKGVDSTLKIQPAELGDSAVYLCASSLGSGRGYTFGSGTRLTVV.